The TCR beta chain under discussion was sequenced for a study of identifying expanded T cells in peripheral blood. Study-wide results and caveats: Across healthy donors, higher total template counts meant significantly greater roughly 2-week count variance. Technical replicates showed approximately 1.2 changed clones; roughly two weeks roughly 16; four weeks 19.

V shed 2 bases and J shed 3 bases, with 11 bases lying between them. This CDR3 is 15 amino acids long. The V gene's germline CDR1 is MGHRA and CDR2 YSYEKL. The table came from immunoSEQ multiplex PCR; TCRdb's copy has only in-frame clones and leaves some out. The sample lists 90,000 to 95,000 clones; roughly 90% were seen once. A remark on this clone: The target antigen is unknown.

Collection occurred without any documented infections or immune events in donors. The source is a person aged 18 to 75 in good health. The V call is TRBV4-1, the J call TRBJ1-3; possibly TRBD1 for D (5 bases). Material: blood. Written as DNA, the CDR3 is TGCGCCAGCAGCCAACCTTTGGGGCATGGAAACACCATATATTTT. It translates to CASSQPLGHGNTIYF.